The clone carrying this T cell receptor beta chain came up a few times. Its antigen remains unknown. This specimen comes from a study of response to subunit inactivated influenza vaccine. Findings and caveats of the study: It was the authors' suggestion that each seasonal influenza vaccination recruits few new T cells.

TCRdb fed the RT-PCR reads into MiXCR, producing one record per CDR3 protein. Of 800,000 to 1,000,000 distinct CDR3 sequences in the sample, over 20% were seen once. The CDR3 covers 15 residues. V lost 7 bases, J lost 0 bases, and 6 bases stayed unmatched. The germline V gene has CDR1 MNHNS and CDR2 SASEGT. This clonotype originated in a middle-aged man who received an inactivated influenza vaccine. The source was PBMCs from blood, collected roughly 5 days after vaccination. This chain uses TRBV6-1 with TRBJ2-1; 7 bases match TRBD2. The DNA for the CDR3 is TGTGCCAGCATTGGCGGGAGACCCTCCTACAATGAGCAGTTCTTC. Its translation is CASIGGRPSYNEQFF.